This TCR beta chain is drawn from a study of cytomegalovirus exposure and HLA in healthy donors. Findings and caveats of the study: Serostatus for CMV was the only available immune exposure information. Later examination showed HLA-associated TCR beta chains had greater clonal expansion than equally common others.

PCR primers comprised 60 Vbeta and 13 Jbeta primers. Measured with immunoSEQ multiplex PCR; TCRdb has only the in-frame clones, and not every one. Among about 160,000 clones listed, around 80% were seen once. Concerning this clone itself: Its antigen remains unknown.

Trimming removed 1 base from V and 10 bases from J, with 11 bases in between. The V gene's germline CDR1 is GTSNPN and CDR2 SVGIG (reference sequence). There are 13 residues in the CDR3. This chain joins TRBV30 and TRBJ1-6, with D unresolved. The sequence derives from a man in his forties in good health and CMV-seronegative. The material sequenced was PBMCs. The CDR3 loop reads CAWSDLRGSPLHF. For the CDR3, the DNA is TGTGCCTGGAGTGACCTCCGGGGATCACCCCTCCACTTT.